This TCR beta chain was sequenced during a study of cytomegalovirus exposure and HLA in healthy donors. The germline V and J ends were trimmed by 7 bases and 6 bases, with 12 bases remaining between them. The CDR3 consists of 11 residues. Germline values: CDR1 SQVTM, CDR2 ANQGSEA. PCR involved 60 Vbeta and 13 Jbeta primers. Libraries were prepared by immunoSEQ multiplex PCR; TCRdb keeps only in-frame clonotypes and omits some of them. The sample carries over 110,000 clones, about 85% recorded once. The receptor comes from a female donor in good health and CMV-seronegative. Specimen: PBMCs. The chain recombines TRBV29-1 with TRBJ1-2; D gene uncertain. CDR3 sequence: CSAQRGDGYTF. The CDR3 nucleotides read TGCAGCGCCCAAAGAGGAGATGGCTACACCTTC.